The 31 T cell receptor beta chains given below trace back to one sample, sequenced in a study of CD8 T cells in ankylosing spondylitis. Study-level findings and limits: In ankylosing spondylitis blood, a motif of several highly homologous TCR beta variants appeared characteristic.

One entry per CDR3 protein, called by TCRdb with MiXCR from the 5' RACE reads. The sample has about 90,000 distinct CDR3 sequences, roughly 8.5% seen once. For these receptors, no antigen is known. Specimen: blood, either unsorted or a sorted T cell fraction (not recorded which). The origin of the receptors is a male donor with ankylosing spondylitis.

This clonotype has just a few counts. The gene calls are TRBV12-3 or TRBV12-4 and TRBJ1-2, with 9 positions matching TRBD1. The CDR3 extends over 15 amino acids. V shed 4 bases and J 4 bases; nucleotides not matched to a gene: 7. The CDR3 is CASSYGTGLSYGYTF. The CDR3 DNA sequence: TGTGCCAGCAGTTACGGGACAGGGCTGAGCTATGGCTACACCTTC.

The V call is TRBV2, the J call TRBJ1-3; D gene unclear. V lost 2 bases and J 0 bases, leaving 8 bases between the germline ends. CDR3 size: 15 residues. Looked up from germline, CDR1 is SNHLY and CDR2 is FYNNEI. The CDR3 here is CASSEYKYSGNTIYF. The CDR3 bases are TGTGCCAGCAGTGAATACAAATACTCTGGAAACACCATATATTTT.

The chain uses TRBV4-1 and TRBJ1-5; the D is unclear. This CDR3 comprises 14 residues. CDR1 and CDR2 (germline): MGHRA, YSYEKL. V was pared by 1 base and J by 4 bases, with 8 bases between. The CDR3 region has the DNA TGCGCCAGCAGCCAAGTCCAGGATAATCAGCCCCAGCATTTT. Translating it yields CASSQVQDNQPQHF.

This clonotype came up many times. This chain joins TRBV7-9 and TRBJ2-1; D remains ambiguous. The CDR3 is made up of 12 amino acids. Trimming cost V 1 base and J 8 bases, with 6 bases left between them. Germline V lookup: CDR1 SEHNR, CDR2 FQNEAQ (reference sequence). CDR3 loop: CASSLELDEQFF. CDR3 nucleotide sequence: TGTGCCAGCAGCTTAGAATTAGATGAGCAGTTCTTC.

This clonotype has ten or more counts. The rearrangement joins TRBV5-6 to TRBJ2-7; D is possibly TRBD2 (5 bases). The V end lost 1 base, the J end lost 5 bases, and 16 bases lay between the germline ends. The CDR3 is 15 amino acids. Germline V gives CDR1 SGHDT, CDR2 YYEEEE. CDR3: CASSLSSGPVHEQYF. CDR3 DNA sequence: TGTGCCAGCAGCTTGTCAAGCGGCCCAGTCCACGAGCAGTACTTC.

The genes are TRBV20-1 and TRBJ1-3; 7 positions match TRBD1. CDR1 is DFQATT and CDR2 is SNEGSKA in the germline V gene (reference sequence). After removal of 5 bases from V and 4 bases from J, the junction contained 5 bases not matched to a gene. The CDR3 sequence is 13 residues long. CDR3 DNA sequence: TGCAGTGCTCTTACAGGGGTGGGAAACACCATATATTTT. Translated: CSALTGVGNTIYF.

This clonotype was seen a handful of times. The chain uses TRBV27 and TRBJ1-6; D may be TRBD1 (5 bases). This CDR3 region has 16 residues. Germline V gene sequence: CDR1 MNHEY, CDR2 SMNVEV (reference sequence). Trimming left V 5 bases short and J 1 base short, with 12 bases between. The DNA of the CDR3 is TGTGCCAGCAGTGTAGGGGACGAGTCCTATAATTCACCCCTCCACTTT. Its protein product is CASSVGDESYNSPLHF.

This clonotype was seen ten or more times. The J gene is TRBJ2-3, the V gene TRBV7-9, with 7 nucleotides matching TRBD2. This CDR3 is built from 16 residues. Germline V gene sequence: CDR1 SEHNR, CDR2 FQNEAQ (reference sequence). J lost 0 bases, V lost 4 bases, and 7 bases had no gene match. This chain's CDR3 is CASSSGGLLSTDTQYF. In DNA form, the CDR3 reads TGTGCCAGCAGCTCCGGGGGACTACTCAGCACAGATACGCAGTATTTT.

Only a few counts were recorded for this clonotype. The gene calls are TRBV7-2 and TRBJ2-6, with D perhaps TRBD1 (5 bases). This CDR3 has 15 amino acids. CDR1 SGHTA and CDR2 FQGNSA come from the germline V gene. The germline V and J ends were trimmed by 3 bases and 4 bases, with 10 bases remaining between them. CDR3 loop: CASSFSRAGANVLTF. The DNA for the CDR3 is TGTGCCAGCAGCTTTTCCAGGGCCGGGGCCAACGTCCTGACTTTC. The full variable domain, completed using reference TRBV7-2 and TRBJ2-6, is GAGVSQSPSNKVTEKGKDVELRCDPISGHTALYWYRQSLGQGLEFLIYFQGNSAPDKSGLPSDRFSAERTGGSVSTLTIQRTQQEDSAVYLCASSFSRAGANVLTFGAGSRLTVL.

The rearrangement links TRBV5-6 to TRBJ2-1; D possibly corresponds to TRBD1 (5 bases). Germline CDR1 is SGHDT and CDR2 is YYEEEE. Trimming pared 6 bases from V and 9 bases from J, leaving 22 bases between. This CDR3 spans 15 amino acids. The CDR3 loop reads CASTPLGAGLIEQFF. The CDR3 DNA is TGTGCCAGCACCCCTCTAGGGGCAGGGTTGATTGAGCAGTTCTTC.

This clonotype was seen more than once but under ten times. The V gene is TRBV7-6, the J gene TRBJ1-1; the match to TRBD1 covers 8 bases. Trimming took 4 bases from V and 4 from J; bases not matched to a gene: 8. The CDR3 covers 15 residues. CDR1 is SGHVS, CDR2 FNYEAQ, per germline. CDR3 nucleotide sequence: TGTGCCAGCAGCTCCGATGACAGGGGTGGCACTGAAGCTTTCTTT. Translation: CASSSDDRGGTEAFF.

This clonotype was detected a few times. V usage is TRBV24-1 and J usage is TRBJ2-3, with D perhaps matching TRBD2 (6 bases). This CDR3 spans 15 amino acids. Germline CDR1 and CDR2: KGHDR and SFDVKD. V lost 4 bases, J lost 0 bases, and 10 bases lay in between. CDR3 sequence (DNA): TGTGCCACCAGTGACCCCGGGACTAGCACAGATACGCAGTATTTT. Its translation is CATSDPGTSTDTQYF.

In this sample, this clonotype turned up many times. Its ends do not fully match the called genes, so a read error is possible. CDR3 sequence reads: CASSFFPGGNAEAFF. The CDR3 DNA sequence: TGTGCCAGCAGTTTCTTCCCGGGAGGGAACGCTGAAGCTTTCTTT. The chain combines TRBV28 with TRBJ1-1; no reliable D call. The CDR3 is made up of 15 amino acids. Germline loops: CDR1 MDHEN, CDR2 SYDVKM.

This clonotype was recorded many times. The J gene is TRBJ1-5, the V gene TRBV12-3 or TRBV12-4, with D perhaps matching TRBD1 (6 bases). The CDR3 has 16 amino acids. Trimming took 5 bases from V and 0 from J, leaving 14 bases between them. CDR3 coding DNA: TGTGCCAGCAGTCCGGGGGGCGTATATAGCAATCAGCCCCAGCATTTT. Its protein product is CASSPGGVYSNQPQHF.

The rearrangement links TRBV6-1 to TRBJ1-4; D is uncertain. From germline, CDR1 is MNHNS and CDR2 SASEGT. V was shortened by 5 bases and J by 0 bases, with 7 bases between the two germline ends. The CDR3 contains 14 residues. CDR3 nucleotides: TGTGCCAGCAGTCCTTGGACAACTAATGAAAAACTGTTTTTT. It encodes CASSPWTTNEKLFF.

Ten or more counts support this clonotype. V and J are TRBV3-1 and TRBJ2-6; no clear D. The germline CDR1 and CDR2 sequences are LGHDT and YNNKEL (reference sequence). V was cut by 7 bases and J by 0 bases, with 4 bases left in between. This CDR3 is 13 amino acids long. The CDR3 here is CASMSSGANVLTF. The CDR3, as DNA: TGTGCCAGCATGAGCTCTGGGGCCAACGTCCTGACTTTC.

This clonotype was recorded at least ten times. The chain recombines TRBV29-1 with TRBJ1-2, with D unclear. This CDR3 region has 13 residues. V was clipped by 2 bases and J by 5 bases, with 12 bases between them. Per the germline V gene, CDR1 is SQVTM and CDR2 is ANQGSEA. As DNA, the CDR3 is TGCAGCGTTGAAAGTAGGACGGAGTATGGCTACACCTTC. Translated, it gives CSVESRTEYGYTF. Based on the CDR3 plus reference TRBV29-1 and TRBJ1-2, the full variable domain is SAVISQKPSRDICQRGTSLTIQCQVDSQVTMMFWYRQQPGQSLTLIATANQGSEATYESGFVIDKFPISRPNLTFSTLTVSNMSPEDSSIYLCSVESRTEYGYTFGSGTRLTVV.

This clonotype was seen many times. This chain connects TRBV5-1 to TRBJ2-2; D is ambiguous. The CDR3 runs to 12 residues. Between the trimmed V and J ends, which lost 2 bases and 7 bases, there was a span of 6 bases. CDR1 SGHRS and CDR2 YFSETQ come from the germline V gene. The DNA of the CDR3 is TGCGCCAGCAGCTTAAGTGGCGGGGAGCTGTTTTTT. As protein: CASSLSGGELFF.

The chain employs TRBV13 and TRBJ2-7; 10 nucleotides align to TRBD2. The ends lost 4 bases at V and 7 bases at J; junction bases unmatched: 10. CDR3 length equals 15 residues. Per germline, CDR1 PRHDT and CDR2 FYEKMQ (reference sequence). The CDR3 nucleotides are TGTGCCAGCAGCTCGGGGACTAGCGTGTTCAGGGAGCAGTACGTC. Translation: CASSSGTSVFREQYV.

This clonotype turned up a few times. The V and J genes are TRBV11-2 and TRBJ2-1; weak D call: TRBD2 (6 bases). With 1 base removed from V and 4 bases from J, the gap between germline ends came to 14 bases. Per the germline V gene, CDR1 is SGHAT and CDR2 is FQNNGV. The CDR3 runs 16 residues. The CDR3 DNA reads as TGTGCCAGCAGCTTAGTAACGAGCGGGCCATACAATGAGCAGTTCTTC. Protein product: CASSLVTSGPYNEQFF.

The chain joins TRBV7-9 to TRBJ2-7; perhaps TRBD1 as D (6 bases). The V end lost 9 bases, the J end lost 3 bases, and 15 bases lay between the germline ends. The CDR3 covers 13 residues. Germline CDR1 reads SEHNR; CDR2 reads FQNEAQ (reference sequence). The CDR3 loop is CASSDSPNYEQYF. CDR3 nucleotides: TGTGCCAGTTCGGACAGTCCAAACTACGAGCAGTACTTC.

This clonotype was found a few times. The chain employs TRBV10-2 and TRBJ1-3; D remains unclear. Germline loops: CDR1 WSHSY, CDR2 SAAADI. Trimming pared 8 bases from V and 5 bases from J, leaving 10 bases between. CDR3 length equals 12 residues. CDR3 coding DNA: TGCGCCAGCCTAGGCGGGAGAAACACCATATATTTT. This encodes CASLGGRNTIYF.

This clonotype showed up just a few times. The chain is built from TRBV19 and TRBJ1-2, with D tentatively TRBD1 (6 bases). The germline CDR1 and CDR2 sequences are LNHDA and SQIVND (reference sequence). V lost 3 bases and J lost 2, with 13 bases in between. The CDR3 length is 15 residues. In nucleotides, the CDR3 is TGTGCCAGTAGTATGGTACAGGGTAGCAACTATGGCTACACCTTC. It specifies CASSMVQGSNYGYTF.

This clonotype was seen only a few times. This chain's CDR3 is CASSYVTQAGELFF. The CDR3, as DNA: TGTGCCAGCAGCTATGTGACGCAGGCCGGGGAGCTGTTTTTT. The V gene is TRBV5-6, the J gene TRBJ2-2; D uncertain. Germline V lookup: CDR1 SGHDT, CDR2 YYEEEE. The CDR3 runs 14 residues. The V gene lost 3 bases and the J gene lost 6 bases, with 12 bases spanning the gap.

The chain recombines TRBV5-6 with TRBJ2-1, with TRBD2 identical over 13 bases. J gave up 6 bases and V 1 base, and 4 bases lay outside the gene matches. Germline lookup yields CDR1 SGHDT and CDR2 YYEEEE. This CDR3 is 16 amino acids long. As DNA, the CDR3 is TGTGCCAGCAGCTTGCCACTAGCGGGAGGGTCCAATGAGCAGTTCTTC. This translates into CASSLPLAGGSNEQFF.

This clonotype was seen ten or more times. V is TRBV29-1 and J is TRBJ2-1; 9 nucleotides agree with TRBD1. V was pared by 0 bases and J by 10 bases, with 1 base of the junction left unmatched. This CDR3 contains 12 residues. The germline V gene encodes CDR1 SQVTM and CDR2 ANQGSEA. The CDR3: CSVEDGTGEQFF. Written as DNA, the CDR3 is TGCAGCGTTGAAGATGGGACAGGGGAGCAGTTCTTC.

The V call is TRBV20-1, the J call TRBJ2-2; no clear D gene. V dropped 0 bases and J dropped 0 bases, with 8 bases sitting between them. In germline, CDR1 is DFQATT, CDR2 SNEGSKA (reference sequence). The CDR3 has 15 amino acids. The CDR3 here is CSARDQLTNTGELFF. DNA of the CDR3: TGCAGTGCTAGAGACCAGTTAACGAACACCGGGGAGCTGTTTTTT.

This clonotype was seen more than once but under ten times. The CDR3 spells CASSQVPLERETDTQYF. In DNA, the CDR3 is TGTGCCAGCAGCCAAGTCCCTCTGGAGCGGGAGACAGATACGCAGTATTTT. The gene calls are TRBV3-1 and TRBJ2-3; 8 bases match TRBD2. Germline V gives CDR1 LGHDT, CDR2 YNNKEL (reference sequence). This CDR3 has 17 residues. Unmatched junction bases numbered 9, after V lost 1 base and J lost 3 bases.

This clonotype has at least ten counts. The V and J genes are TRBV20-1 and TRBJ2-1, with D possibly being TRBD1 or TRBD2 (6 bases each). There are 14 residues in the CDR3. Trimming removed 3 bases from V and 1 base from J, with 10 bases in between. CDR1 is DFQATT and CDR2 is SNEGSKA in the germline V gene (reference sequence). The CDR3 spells CSASEGGSYNEQFF. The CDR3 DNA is TGCAGTGCTAGCGAGGGGGGTTCCTACAATGAGCAGTTCTTC.

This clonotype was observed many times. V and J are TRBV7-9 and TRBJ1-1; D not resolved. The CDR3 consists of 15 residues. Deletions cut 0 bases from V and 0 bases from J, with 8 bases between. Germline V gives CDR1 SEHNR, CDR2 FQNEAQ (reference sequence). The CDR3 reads CASSLATGMNTEAFF. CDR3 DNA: TGTGCCAGCAGCTTAGCGACCGGGATGAACACTGAAGCTTTCTTT.

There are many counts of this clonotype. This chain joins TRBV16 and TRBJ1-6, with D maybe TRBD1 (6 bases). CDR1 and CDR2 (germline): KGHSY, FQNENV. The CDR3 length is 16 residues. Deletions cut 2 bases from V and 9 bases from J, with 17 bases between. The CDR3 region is CASSQVLNGQSSPLHF. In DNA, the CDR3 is TGTGCCAGCAGCCAAGTATTAAATGGACAGAGTTCACCCCTCCACTTT.